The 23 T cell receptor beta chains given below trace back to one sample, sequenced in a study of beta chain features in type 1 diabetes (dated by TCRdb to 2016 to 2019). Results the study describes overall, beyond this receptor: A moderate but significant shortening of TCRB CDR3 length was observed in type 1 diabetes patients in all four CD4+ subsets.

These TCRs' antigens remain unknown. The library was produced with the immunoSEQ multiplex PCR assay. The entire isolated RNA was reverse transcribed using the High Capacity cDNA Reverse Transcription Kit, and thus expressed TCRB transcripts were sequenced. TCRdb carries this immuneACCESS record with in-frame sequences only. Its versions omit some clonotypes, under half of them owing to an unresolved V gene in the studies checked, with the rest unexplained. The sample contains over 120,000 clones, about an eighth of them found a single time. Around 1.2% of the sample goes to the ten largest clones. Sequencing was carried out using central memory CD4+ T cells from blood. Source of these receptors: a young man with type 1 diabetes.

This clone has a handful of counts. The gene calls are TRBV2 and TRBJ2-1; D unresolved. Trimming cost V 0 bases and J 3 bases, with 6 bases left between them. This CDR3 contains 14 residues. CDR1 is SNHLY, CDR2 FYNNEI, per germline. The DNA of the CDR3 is TGTGCCAGCAGTGAAGCGCCAGGCTACAATGAGCAGTTCTTC. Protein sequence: CASSEAPGYNEQFF. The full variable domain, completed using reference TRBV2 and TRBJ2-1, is EPEVTQTPSHQVTQMGQEVILRCVPISNHLYFYWYRQILGQKVEFLVSFYNNEISEKSEIFDDQFSVERPDGSNFTLKIRSTKLEDSAMYFCASSEAPGYNEQFFGPGTRLTVL.

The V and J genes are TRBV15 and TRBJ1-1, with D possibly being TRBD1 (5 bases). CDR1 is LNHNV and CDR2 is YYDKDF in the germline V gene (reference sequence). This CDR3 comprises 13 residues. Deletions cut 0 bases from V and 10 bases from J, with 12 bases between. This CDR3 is CATSRDKGLVAFF. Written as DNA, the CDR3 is TGTGCCACCAGCAGAGATAAGGGACTTGTAGCTTTCTTT.

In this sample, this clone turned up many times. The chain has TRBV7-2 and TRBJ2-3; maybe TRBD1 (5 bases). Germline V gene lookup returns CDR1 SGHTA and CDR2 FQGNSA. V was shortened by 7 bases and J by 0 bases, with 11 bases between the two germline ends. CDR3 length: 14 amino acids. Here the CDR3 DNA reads TGTGCCAGCACCCTGGGGCGTAGCACAGATACGCAGTATTTT. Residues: CASTLGRSTDTQYF.

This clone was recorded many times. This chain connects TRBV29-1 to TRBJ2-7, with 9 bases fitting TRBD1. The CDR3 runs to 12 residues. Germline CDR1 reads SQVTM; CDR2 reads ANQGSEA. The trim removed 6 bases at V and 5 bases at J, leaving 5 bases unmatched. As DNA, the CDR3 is TGCAGCGTCCCGGGACAGGGAAACGAGCAGTACTTC. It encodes CSVPGQGNEQYF.

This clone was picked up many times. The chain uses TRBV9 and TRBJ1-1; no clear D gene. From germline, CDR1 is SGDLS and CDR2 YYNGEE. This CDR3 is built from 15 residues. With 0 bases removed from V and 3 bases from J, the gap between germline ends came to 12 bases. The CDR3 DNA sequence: TGTGCCAGCAGCGTAGGCTTGGTGGAGGACACTGAAGCTTTCTTT. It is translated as CASSVGLVEDTEAFF.

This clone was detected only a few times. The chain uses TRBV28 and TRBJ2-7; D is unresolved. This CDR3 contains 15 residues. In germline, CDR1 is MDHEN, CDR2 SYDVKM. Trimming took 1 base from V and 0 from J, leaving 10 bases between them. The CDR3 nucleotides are TGTGCCAGCAGTTTATATTCAGGAAGCTCCTACGAGCAGTACTTC. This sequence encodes CASSLYSGSSYEQYF.

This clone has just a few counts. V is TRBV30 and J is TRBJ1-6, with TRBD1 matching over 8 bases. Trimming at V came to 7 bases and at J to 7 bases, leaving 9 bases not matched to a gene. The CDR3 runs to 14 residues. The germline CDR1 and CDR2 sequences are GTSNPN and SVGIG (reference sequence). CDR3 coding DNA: TGTGCCTCATCTTCCGGACAGGGAAATTCACCCCTCCACTTT. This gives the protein CASSSGQGNSPLHF.

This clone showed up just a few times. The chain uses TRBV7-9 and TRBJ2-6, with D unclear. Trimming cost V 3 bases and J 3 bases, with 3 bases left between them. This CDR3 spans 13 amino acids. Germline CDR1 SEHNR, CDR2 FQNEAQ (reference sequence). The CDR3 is CASSFYGANVLTF. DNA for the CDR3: TGTGCCAGCAGCTTCTATGGGGCCAACGTCCTGACTTTC. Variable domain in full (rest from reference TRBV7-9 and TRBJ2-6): DTGVSQNPRHKITKRGQNVTFRCDPISEHNRLYWYRQTLGQGPEFLTYFQNEAQLEKSRLLSDRFSAERPKGSFSTLEIQRTEQGDSAMYLCASSFYGANVLTFGAGSRLTVL.

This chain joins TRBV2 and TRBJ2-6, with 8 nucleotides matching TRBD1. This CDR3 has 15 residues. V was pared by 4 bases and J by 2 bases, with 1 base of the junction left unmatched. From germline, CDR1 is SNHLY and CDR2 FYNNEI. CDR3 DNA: TGTGCCAGCAGTGTACAGGGGGCTGGGGCCAACGTCCTGACTTTC. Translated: CASSVQGAGANVLTF.

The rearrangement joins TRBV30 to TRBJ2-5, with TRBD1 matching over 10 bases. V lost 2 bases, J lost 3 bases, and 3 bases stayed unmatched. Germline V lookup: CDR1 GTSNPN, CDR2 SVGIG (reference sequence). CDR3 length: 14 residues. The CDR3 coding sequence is TGTGCCTGGAGTAGAGGGACAGGGGAAGAGACCCAGTACTTC. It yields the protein CAWSRGTGEETQYF.

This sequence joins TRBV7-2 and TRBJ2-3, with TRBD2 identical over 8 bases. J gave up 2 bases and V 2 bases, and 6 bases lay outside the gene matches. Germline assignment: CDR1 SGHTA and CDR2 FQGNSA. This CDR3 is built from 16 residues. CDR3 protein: CASSLMAAGATDTQYF. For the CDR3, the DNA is TGTGCCAGCAGCTTAATGGCAGCGGGGGCCACAGATACGCAGTATTTT.

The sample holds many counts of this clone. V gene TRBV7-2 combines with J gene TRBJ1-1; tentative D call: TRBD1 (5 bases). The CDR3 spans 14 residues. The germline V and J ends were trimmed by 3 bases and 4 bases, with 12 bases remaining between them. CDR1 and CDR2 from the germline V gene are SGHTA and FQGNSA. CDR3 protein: CASSFQGSGTEAFF. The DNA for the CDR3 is TGTGCCAGCAGCTTTCAGGGCTCGGGCACTGAAGCTTTCTTT.

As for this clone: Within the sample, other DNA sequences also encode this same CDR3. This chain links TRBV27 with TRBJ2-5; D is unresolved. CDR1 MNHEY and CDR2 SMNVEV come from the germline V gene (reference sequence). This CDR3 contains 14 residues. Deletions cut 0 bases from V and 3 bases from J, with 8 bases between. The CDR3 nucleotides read TGTGCCAGCAGTTTATCAGGAGTGAAAGAGACCCAGTACTTC. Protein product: CASSLSGVKETQYF.

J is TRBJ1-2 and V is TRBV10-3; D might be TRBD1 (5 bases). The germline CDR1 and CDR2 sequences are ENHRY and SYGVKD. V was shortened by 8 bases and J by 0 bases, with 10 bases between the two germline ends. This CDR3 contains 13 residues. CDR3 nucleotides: TGTGCCATCGACGGGGGGACTAACTATGGCTACACCTTC. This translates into CAIDGGTNYGYTF.

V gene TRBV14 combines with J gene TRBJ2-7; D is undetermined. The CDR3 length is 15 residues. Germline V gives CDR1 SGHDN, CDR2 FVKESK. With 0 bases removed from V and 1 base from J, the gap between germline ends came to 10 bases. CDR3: CASSQDLWGSYEQYF. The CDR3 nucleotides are TGTGCCAGCAGCCAAGACTTATGGGGATCCTACGAGCAGTACTTC.

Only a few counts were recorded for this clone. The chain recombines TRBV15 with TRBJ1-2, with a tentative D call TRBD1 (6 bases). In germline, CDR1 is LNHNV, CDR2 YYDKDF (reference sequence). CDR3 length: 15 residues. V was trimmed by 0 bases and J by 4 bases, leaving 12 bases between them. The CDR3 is CATSREGGQIYGYTF. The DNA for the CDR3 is TGTGCCACCAGCAGAGAAGGGGGTCAGATCTATGGCTACACCTTC.

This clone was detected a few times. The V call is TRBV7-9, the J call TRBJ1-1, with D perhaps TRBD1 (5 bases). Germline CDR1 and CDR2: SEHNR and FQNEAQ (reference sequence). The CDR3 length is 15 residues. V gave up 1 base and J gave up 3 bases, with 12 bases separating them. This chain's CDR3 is CASSLDAGWDTEAFF. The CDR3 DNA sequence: TGTGCCAGCAGCTTAGATGCAGGGTGGGACACTGAAGCTTTCTTT.

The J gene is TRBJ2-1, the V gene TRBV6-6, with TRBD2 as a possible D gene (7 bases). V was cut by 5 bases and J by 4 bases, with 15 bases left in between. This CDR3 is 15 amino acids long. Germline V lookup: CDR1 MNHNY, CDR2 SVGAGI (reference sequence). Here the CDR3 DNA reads TGTGCCAGCAGTGGGGGGGCTAGCGGATACAATGAGCAGTTCTTC. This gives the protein CASSGGASGYNEQFF.

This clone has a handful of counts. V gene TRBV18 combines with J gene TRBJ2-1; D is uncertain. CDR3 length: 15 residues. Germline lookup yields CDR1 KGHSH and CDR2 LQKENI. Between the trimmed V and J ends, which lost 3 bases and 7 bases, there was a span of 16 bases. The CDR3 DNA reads TGTGCCAGCTCACCGATGGGCGCTGATGCGAATGAGCAGTTCTTC. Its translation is CASSPMGADANEQFF.

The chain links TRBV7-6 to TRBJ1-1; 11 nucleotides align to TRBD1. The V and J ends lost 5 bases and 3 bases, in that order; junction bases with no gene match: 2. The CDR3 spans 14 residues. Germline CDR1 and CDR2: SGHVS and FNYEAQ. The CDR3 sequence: CASSGQGAYTEAFF. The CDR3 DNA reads TGTGCCAGCAGCGGACAGGGGGCCTACACTGAAGCTTTCTTT.

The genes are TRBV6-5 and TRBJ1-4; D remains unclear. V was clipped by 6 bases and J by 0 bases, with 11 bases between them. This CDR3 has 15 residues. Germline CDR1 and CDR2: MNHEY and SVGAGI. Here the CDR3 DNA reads TGTGCCAGCAGCCGCGCGTGGGCAACTAATGAAAAACTGTTTTTT. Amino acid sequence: CASSRAWATNEKLFF.

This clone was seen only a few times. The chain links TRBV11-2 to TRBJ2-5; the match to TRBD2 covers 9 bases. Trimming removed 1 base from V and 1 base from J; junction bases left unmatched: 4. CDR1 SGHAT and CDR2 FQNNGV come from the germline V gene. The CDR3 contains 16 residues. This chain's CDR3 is CASSLGLTSGQETQYF. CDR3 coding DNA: TGTGCCAGCAGCTTAGGGTTGACTAGCGGCCAAGAGACCCAGTACTTC.

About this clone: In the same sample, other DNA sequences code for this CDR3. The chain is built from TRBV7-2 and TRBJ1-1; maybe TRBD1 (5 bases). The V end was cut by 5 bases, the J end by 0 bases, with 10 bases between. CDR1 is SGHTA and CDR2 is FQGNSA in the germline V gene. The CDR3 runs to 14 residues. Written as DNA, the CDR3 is TGTGCCAGCAGCCCCGGGGGGATGAACACTGAAGCTTTCTTT. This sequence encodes CASSPGGMNTEAFF.